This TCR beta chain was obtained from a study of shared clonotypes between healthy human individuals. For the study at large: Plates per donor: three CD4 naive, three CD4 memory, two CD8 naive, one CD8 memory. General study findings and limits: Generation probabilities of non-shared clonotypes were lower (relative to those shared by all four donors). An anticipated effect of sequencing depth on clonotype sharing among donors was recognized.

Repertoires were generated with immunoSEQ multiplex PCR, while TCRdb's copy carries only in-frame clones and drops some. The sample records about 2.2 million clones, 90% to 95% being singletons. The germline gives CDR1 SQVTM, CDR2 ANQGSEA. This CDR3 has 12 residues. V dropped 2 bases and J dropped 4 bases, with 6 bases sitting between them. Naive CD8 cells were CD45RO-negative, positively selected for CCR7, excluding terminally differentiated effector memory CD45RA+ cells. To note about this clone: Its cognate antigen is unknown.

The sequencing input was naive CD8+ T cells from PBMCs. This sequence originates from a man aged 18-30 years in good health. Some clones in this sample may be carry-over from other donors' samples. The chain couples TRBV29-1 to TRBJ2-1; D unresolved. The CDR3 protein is CSVERYYNEQFF. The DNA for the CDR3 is TGCAGCGTTGAACGGTATTACAATGAGCAGTTCTTC.